This T cell receptor (beta chain) was retrieved from a study of blood T cells in healthy people across ages. The CDR3 has 13 residues. CDR1 and CDR2 from the germline V gene are SGDLS and YYNGEE. Trimming took off 4 bases at V and 3 bases at J, with 7 bases between the two ends. A second about 7 to 12 cycle PCR used barcoded and J-beta primers. Via MiXCR, TCRdb re-called the 5' RACE reads, giving one row per CDR3 protein. The sample shows 700,000 to 1,000,000 distinct CDR3 sequences, under 55% of them seen only once. Sequencing was done on a sample of blood. The V and J genes are TRBV9 and TRBJ1-4, with D hard to call. This receptor was obtained from a man aged 55 to 70 in good health. The CDR3 coding sequence is TGTGCCAGCAGCCCCTTTCCTAATGAAAAACTGTTTTTT. It translates to CASSPFPNEKLFF.